This T cell receptor beta chain originates from a study of Graves' ophthalmopathy and Graves' hyperthyroidism. Broader study findings: Blood also held most thyroid clonotypes expanded above 0.001 frequency.

Turning to this clonotype: What it recognizes is unknown.

RNA transcripts were the source from which TCR beta CDR3 regions were amplified. HTBI primers served in a first-round RT-PCR, which a second-round multiplex PCR followed. TCRdb recomputed calls from the multiplex PCR reads with MiXCR, one row per CDR3 protein. The profile covers 680,000 or so distinct CDR3 sequences, with roughly 20% appearing a single time and around 7% taken by the ten largest. This receptor was identified in a woman aged 18-29 years with stable Graves' hyperthyroidism. Some clones in this sample may be carry-over from other donors' samples. Sequenced material: peripheral blood.

The CDR3 here is CASSLTGKGYGYTF. CDR3 nucleotides: TGTGCCAGCAGTTTGACAGGGAAGGGCTATGGCTACACCTTC. V and J are TRBV12-3 or TRBV12-4 and TRBJ1-2; TRBD1 aligns across 7 bases. V was pared by 3 bases and J by 4 bases, with 5 bases of the junction left unmatched. The CDR3 loop spans 14 amino acids.